This TCR beta chain was retrieved from a study of T-cell memory formation after mild COVID-19. CDR3 size: 13 residues. The V gene lost 7 bases and the J gene lost 4 bases, with 13 bases spanning the gap. A single record per CDR3 protein comes from TCRdb applying MiXCR to the 5' RACE reads. The sample lists just under 550,000 distinct CDR3 sequences; over 20% were seen once. Sequencing was performed on PBMCs or a T cell subset sorted from them (not recorded which). The TCR comes from an adult woman who had mild COVID-19 (a few samples of this study predate the infection). Cell type and time point are not known. This chain links TRBV12-3 or TRBV12-4 with TRBJ2-5, with D perhaps TRBD2 (6 bases). The CDR3 sequence: CASISPGGETQYF. CDR3 coding DNA: TGTGCCAGCATCTCACCCGGGGGAGAGACCCAGTACTTC.